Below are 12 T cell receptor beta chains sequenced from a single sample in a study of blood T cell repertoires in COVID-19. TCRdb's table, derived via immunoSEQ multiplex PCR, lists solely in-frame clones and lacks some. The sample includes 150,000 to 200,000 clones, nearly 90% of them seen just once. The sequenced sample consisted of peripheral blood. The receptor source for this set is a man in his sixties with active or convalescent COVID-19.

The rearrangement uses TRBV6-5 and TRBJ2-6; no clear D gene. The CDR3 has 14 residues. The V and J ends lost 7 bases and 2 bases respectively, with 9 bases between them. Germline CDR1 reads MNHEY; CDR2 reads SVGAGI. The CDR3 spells CASTYNPGANVLTF. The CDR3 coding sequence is TGTGCCAGCACCTATAACCCTGGGGCCAACGTCCTGACTTTC.

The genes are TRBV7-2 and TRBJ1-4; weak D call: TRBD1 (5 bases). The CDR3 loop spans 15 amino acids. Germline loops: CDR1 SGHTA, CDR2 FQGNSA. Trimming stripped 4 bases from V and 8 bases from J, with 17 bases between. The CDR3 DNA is TGTGCCAGCAGCTCATCGAGGTTTCAGGGAGAAAAACTGTTTTTT. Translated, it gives CASSSSRFQGEKLFF.

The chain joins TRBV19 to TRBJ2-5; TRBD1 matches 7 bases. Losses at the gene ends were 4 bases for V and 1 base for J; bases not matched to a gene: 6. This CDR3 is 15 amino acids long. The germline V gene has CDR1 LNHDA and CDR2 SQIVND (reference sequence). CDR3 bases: TGTGCCAGTAGTAACTACCGGGACAGCCAAGAGACCCAGTACTTC. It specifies CASSNYRDSQETQYF.

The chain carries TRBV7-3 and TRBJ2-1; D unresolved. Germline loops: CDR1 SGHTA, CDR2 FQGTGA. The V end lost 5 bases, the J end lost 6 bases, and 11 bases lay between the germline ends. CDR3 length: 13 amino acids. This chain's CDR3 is CASSAARSNEQFF. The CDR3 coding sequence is TGTGCCAGCAGCGCCGCGCGATCCAATGAGCAGTTCTTC.

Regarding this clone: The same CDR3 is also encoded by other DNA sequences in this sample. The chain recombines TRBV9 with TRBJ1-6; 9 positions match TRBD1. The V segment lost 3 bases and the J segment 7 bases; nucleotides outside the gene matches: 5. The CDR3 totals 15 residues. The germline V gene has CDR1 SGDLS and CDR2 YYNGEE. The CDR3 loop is CASSAGQGGNSPLHF. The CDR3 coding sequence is TGTGCCAGCAGCGCGGGACAGGGCGGCAATTCACCCCTCCACTTT.

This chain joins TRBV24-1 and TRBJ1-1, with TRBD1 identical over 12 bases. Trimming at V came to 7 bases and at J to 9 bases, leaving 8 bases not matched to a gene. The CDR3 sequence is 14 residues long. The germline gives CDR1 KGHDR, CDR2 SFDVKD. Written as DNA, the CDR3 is TGTGCCACCAGGGGCCCGGGACAGGGGGCTCAAGCTTTCTTT. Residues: CATRGPGQGAQAFF.

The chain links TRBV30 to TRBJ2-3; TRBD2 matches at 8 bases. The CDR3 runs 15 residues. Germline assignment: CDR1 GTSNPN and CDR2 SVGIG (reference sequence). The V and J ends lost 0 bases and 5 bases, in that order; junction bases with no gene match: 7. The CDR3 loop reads CAWSVASGGRDTQYF. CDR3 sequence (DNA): TGTGCCTGGAGTGTAGCCAGCGGGGGCCGAGATACGCAGTATTTT.

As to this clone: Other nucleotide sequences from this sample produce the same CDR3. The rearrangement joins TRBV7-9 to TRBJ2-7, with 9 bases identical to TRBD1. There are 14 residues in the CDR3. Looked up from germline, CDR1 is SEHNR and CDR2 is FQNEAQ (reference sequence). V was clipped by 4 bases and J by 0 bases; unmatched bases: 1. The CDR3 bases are TGTGCCAGCAGCTCGACAGGGGGCTCCTACGAGCAGTACTTC. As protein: CASSSTGGSYEQYF.

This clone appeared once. In DNA, the CDR3 is TGTGCCAGCTCACCACTGACGACACTAGACTCTGGAAACACCATATATTTT. It encodes CASSPLTTLDSGNTIYF. The chain uses TRBV18 and TRBJ1-3, with unresolved D. V shed 1 base and J shed 0 bases, with 13 bases lying between them. The germline gives CDR1 KGHSH, CDR2 LQKENI. The length of the CDR3 is 17 residues.

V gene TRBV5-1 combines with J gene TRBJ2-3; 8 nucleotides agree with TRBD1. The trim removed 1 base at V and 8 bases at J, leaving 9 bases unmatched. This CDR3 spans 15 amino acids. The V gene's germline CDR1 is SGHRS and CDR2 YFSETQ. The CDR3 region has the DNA TGCGCCAGCAGCTTGACGGGACAGGACGCTGGTACGCAGTATTTT. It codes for CASSLTGQDAGTQYF.

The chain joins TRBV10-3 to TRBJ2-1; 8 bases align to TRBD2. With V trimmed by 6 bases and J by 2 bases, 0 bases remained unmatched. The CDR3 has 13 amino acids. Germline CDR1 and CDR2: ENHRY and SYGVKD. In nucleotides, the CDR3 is TGTGCCATCAGCGGGGGGGCCTACAATGAGCAGTTCTTC. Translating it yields CAISGGAYNEQFF.

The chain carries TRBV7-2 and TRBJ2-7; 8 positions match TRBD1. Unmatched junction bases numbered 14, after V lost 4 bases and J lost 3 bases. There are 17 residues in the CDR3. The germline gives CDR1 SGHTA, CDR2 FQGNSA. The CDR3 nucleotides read TGTGCCAGCAGCTATAAGCCCCCGGGACAGGCCATCTACGAGCAGTACTTC. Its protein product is CASSYKPPGQAIYEQYF.